Sequencing of this TCR beta chain was carried out in a study of T-cell memory formation after mild COVID-19. Study context: Largely, TCR clusters stayed within a single donor. General study results and limits: Shrinking CD4+ clones were chiefly CM and EM; CD8+ ones were chiefly EMRA. Clones that got smaller from day 15 to 85 had even CD4/CD8, while clones growing later tipped toward CD4+.

This CDR3 has 12 residues. V shed 6 bases and J 7 bases; nucleotides not matched to a gene: 3. Germline loops: CDR1 MNHEY, CDR2 SVGAGI. A few counts support this clonotype. What it binds is unknown. TCR alpha and TCR beta cDNA libraries carrying sample barcodes and UMIs were produced by 5'RACE using constant-segment primers. TCRdb ran MiXCR on the 5' RACE reads and lists one entry per CDR3 protein. There are 400,000 to 500,000 distinct CDR3 sequences in the sample; 20% to 25% occur only once, and roughly 8.7% lies in the top ten. This sequence was found in an adult woman who had mild COVID-19 (a few samples of this study predate the infection). Cell type and time point are not known. Sequenced input: PBMCs or a T cell subset sorted from them (not recorded which). The J gene is TRBJ1-2, the V gene TRBV6-5, with 9 bases identical to TRBD1. The CDR3 DNA is TGTGCCAGCAGCCCGACAGGGGGTGGCTACACCTTC. Its protein product is CASSPTGGGYTF.